The 32 T cell receptor beta chains given below trace back to one sample, sequenced in a study of cytomegalovirus exposure and HLA in healthy donors (dated by TCRdb to 2015 to 2018). Library creation used the immunoSEQ multiplex PCR assay. The multiplex PCR relied on a mix of 60 forward primers for TCR Vbeta segments and 13 reverse primers for TCR Jbeta segments. What TCRdb holds here is the immuneACCESS table cut down to in-frame rearrangements. Part of the clones is not present; checked against another copy, under half of the missing clones reflect an unresolved V gene, and the others are unexplained. Within this sample are roughly 150,000 clones, with around 78% of them counted one time only. The top ten constitute approximately 1.5% of the sample. The sequenced sample consisted of PBMCs. Receptors originate from a man aged 40-55 years in good health and CMV-seronegative.

The CDR3 nucleotides read TGTGCCAGCAGTACTCGGCGCCCCGGGACTAGCGGGAGCCGAAAGTACAATGAGCAGTTCTTC. This gives the protein CASSTRRPGTSGSRKYNEQFF. V gene TRBV27 combines with J gene TRBJ2-1; 14 nucleotides match TRBD2. The V and J ends lost 5 bases and 4 bases, in that order; junction bases with no gene match: 19. The length of the CDR3 is 21 residues. The V gene's germline CDR1 is MNHEY and CDR2 SMNVEV (reference sequence).

This chain uses TRBV7-9 with TRBJ2-1, with 16 bases matching TRBD2. V lost 2 bases, J lost 12 bases, and 7 bases stayed unmatched. The germline V gene has CDR1 SEHNR and CDR2 FQNEAQ (reference sequence). The CDR3 has 16 residues. The CDR3 reads CASSLRGTSGRGGQFF. The DNA for the CDR3 is TGTGCCAGCAGCTTAAGGGGGACTAGCGGGAGGGGTGGGCAGTTCTTC. Full variable domain (remainder filled in from reference TRBV7-9 and TRBJ2-1): DTGVSQNPRHKITKRGQNVTFRCDPISEHNRLYWYRQTLGQGPEFLTYFQNEAQLEKSRLLSDRFSAERPKGSFSTLEIQRTEQGDSAMYLCASSLRGTSGRGGQFFGPGTRLTVL.

Here the CDR3 DNA reads TGTGCCAGCAGGTCACTAGCGGGAGGTCCGGAAGAGCAGTTCTTC. As protein: CASRSLAGGPEEQFF. The chain combines TRBV6-6 with TRBJ2-1; 12 positions agree with TRBD2. This CDR3 spans 15 amino acids. The germline V gene has CDR1 MNHNY and CDR2 SVGAGI (reference sequence). The V gene end was trimmed by 6 bases and the J gene end by 10 bases; junction bases not matched to a gene: 10.

The chain recombines TRBV28 with TRBJ2-7; the match to TRBD1 covers 12 bases. Looked up from germline, CDR1 is MDHEN and CDR2 is SYDVKM. The V and J ends lost 2 bases and 3 bases, in that order; junction bases with no gene match: 5. The CDR3 has 16 amino acids. Written as DNA, the CDR3 is TGTGCCAGCAGTTTAGCCGGGACAGGGGGCTACTACGAGCAGTACTTC. Its protein is CASSLAGTGGYYEQYF.

The rearrangement joins TRBV28 to TRBJ1-5; the match to TRBD1 covers 8 bases. The germline V gene encodes CDR1 MDHEN and CDR2 SYDVKM. The V segment lost 5 bases and the J segment 0 bases; nucleotides outside the gene matches: 9. The CDR3 totals 17 residues. The CDR3, as DNA: TGTGCCAGCAGTGGAGGACAGGGAGGAGGTAGCAATCAGCCCCAGCATTTT. This gives the protein CASSGGQGGGSNQPQHF.

V and J are TRBV6-5 and TRBJ2-7, with 8 bases aligning to TRBD1. Germline V lookup: CDR1 MNHEY, CDR2 SVGAGI. V lost 6 bases and J lost 1; bases outside the gene matches: 5. The CDR3 length is 14 residues. The CDR3 region is CASSERQGSYEQYV. The CDR3 region has the DNA TGTGCCAGCAGCGAGAGACAGGGGTCCTACGAGCAGTACGTC.

V gene TRBV2 combines with J gene TRBJ2-5; 9 nucleotides match TRBD1. The DNA end is more similar to TRBJ2-7, so the J call may be wrong. The length of the CDR3 is 14 residues. Germline V lookup: CDR1 SNHLY, CDR2 FYNNEI. The CDR3 here is CAREQGAGSYEQYF. The CDR3 DNA sequence: TGTGCCAGGGAACAGGGGGCGGGCTCCTACGAGCAGTACTTC.

The chain links TRBV6-6 to TRBJ1-3; D is possibly TRBD1 (6 bases). The length of the CDR3 is 15 residues. Trimming stripped 6 bases from V and 4 bases from J, with 16 bases between. Germline V gene data show CDR1 as MNHNY and CDR2 as SVGAGI (reference sequence). The CDR3 is CASRGTLARGNTIYF. The DNA of the CDR3 is TGTGCCAGCAGAGGGACACTAGCGCGGGGAAACACCATATATTTT.

In this sample, this clone turned up a few times. The V and J genes are TRBV19 and TRBJ1-5; D not resolved. Trimming took 7 bases from V and 0 from J, leaving 16 bases between them. CDR1 is LNHDA and CDR2 is SQIVND in the germline V gene (reference sequence). The CDR3 contains 16 residues. Here the CDR3 reads CASTLGDIHSNQPQHF. CDR3 sequence (DNA): TGTGCCAGTACCTTGGGAGATATCCATAGCAATCAGCCCCAGCATTTT.

V and J are TRBV7-9 and TRBJ2-1; TRBD2 aligns across 10 bases. This CDR3 contains 16 residues. After removal of 7 bases from V and 1 base from J, the junction contained 7 bases not matched to a gene. Germline V gene sequence: CDR1 SEHNR, CDR2 FQNEAQ (reference sequence). The chain's CDR3 is CASNQIAGGSYNEQFF. CDR3 in DNA: TGTGCCAGCAACCAAATAGCGGGAGGATCCTACAATGAGCAGTTCTTC. Full variable domain (remainder filled in from reference TRBV7-9 and TRBJ2-1): DTGVSQNPRHKITKRGQNVTFRCDPISEHNRLYWYRQTLGQGPEFLTYFQNEAQLEKSRLLSDRFSAERPKGSFSTLEIQRTEQGDSAMYLCASNQIAGGSYNEQFFGPGTRLTVL.

This chain uses TRBV5-6 with TRBJ1-5; 7 positions match TRBD1. Per germline, CDR1 SGHDT and CDR2 YYEEEE. This CDR3 spans 17 amino acids. V was pared by 4 bases and J by 0 bases, with 10 bases of the junction left unmatched. The chain's CDR3 is CASSRLTGPASNQPQHF. The CDR3 DNA reads as TGTGCCAGCAGCCGACTGACAGGGCCCGCTAGCAATCAGCCCCAGCATTTT.

The V and J genes are TRBV7-9 and TRBJ2-2; 9 nucleotides match TRBD2. The CDR3 consists of 17 residues. Germline values: CDR1 SEHNR, CDR2 FQNEAQ (reference sequence). V was clipped by 8 bases and J by 4 bases; unmatched bases: 14. CDR3 residues: CASGPHQREVGTGELFF. As DNA, the CDR3 is TGTGCCAGCGGCCCGCATCAGCGGGAGGTCGGCACCGGGGAGCTGTTTTTT.

The CDR3 loop reads CASSWRLGETQYF. The DNA of the CDR3 is TGTGCCAGCTCATGGAGACTGGGAGAGACCCAGTACTTC. The J gene is TRBJ2-5, the V gene TRBV18, with no clear D. The germline V and J ends were trimmed by 5 bases and 4 bases, with 11 bases remaining between them. The CDR3 consists of 13 residues. Looked up from germline, CDR1 is KGHSH and CDR2 is LQKENI.

The chain combines TRBV7-2 with TRBJ2-5; 9 bases line up with TRBD1. The CDR3 totals 16 residues. Losses at the gene ends were 5 bases for V and 3 bases for J; bases not matched to a gene: 10. The germline gives CDR1 SGHTA, CDR2 FQGNSA. CDR3 region: CASSPLPWTGEETQYF. The CDR3 coding sequence is TGTGCCAGCAGCCCACTCCCCTGGACAGGGGAAGAGACCCAGTACTTC.

The chain recombines TRBV7-9 with TRBJ2-3, with 9 bases fitting TRBD2. The CDR3 contains 16 residues. V lost 5 bases, J lost 4 bases, and 10 bases stayed unmatched. CDR1 SEHNR and CDR2 FQNEAQ come from the germline V gene (reference sequence). The chain's CDR3 is CASSPPGGGRADTQYF. The CDR3 DNA follows: TGTGCCAGCAGCCCCCCGGGAGGCGGGAGGGCAGATACGCAGTATTTT.

The chain joins TRBV6-4 to TRBJ2-3; D unclear. Trimming shortened V by 6 bases and J by 4 bases, and 14 bases separated the two germline ends. This CDR3 region has 14 residues. Germline assignment: CDR1 MRHNA and CDR2 SNTAGT. In DNA, the CDR3 is TGTGCCAGCAGAACCACTCCTAGTTCAGATACGCAGTATTTT. Translation: CASRTTPSSDTQYF.

This clone was detected only once. The rearrangement joins TRBV5-1 to TRBJ2-5; D is unclear. V was clipped by 0 bases and J by 3 bases, with 6 bases between them. This CDR3 has 13 residues. Germline V gene data show CDR1 as SGHRS and CDR2 as YFSETQ. Written as DNA, the CDR3 is TGCGCCAGCAGCTTGGTCCCGGAAGAGACCCAGTACTTC. It translates to CASSLVPEETQYF. Supplemented by reference TRBV5-1 and TRBJ2-5, the full variable domain reads KAGVTQTPRYLIKTRGQQVTLSCSPISGHRSVSWYQQTPGQGLQFLFEYFSETQRNKGNFPGRFSGRQFSNSRSEMNVSTLELGDSALYLCASSLVPEETQYFGPGTRLLVL.

The rearrangement uses TRBV23-1 and TRBJ2-1; TRBD1 matches 8 bases. TRBV23-1 is an ORF, with its function uncertain. The junction had 3 bases not matched to a gene; V was cut back by 1 base and J by 1 base. This CDR3 region has 16 residues. The chain's CDR3 is CASSQFRTGSYNEQFF. The CDR3 DNA sequence: TGCGCCAGCAGTCAATTCCGGACAGGGTCCTACAATGAGCAGTTCTTC.

The chain couples TRBV10-3 to TRBJ2-3, with 10 bases lining up with TRBD2. The CDR3 sequence is 16 residues long. V was pared by 2 bases and J by 2 bases, with 4 bases of the junction left unmatched. CDR1 is ENHRY and CDR2 is SYGVKD in the germline V gene. The CDR3 region has the DNA TGTGCCATCAGTGAGGAGGGACTAGCGTTCACAGATACGCAGTATTTT. Protein: CAISEEGLAFTDTQYF.

This clone has just a few counts. The V and J genes are TRBV10-2 and TRBJ2-2; 11 bases match TRBD2. The CDR3 has 14 amino acids. The germline V gene encodes CDR1 WSHSY and CDR2 SAAADI. V lost 6 bases to trimming and J lost 7 bases; unmatched junction nucleotides: 4. CDR3 amino acids: CASRTSGRVGELFF. The CDR3 nucleotides are TGCGCCAGCAGAACTAGCGGGAGAGTCGGGGAGCTGTTTTTT.

A single count supports this clone. The chain couples TRBV10-3 to TRBJ1-5; TRBD1 agrees at 9 bases. Germline V gene lookup returns CDR1 ENHRY and CDR2 SYGVKD. The CDR3 runs 16 residues. The trim removed 0 bases at V and 6 bases at J, leaving 6 bases unmatched. The CDR3 loop is CAISESRDRGGQPQHF. CDR3 DNA: TGTGCCATCAGTGAGTCCAGAGACAGGGGGGGTCAGCCCCAGCATTTT.

Written as DNA, the CDR3 is TGTGCCAGCAGTGAAGGGGCTAGCGGCTCCTACAATGAGCAGTTCTTC. Protein: CASSEGASGSYNEQFF. V gene TRBV6-1 combines with J gene TRBJ2-1; 7 nucleotides line up with TRBD2. J lost 0 bases, V lost 1 base, and 3 bases had no gene match. This CDR3 has 16 residues. CDR1 is MNHNS and CDR2 is SASEGT in the germline V gene.

The chain is built from TRBV5-1 and TRBJ2-2, with 11 positions matching TRBD1. Germline V gene lookup returns CDR1 SGHRS and CDR2 YFSETQ. J was trimmed by 5 bases and V by 4 bases; bases with no gene match: 10. The CDR3 loop spans 17 amino acids. CDR3 region: CASSPLPGQGGTGELFF. The CDR3 DNA reads as TGCGCCAGCAGCCCACTCCCGGGACAGGGGGGGACCGGGGAGCTGTTTTTT.

The J gene is TRBJ2-3, the V gene TRBV7-3; 12 nucleotides line up with TRBD2. Trimming cost V 2 bases and J 5 bases; bases outside gene matches: 14. Germline V CDR1 and CDR2: SGHTA, FQGTGA. The CDR3 is made up of 19 amino acids. CDR3: CASSLSPRRLAGVRDTQYF. The CDR3 bases are TGTGCCAGCAGCTTATCGCCCCGACGACTAGCGGGAGTGAGAGATACGCAGTATTTT.

This clone was found once. This rearrangement joins TRBV18 to TRBJ2-1; 14 bases are a match to TRBD2. After removal of 3 bases from V and 2 bases from J, the junction contained 6 bases not matched to a gene. The CDR3 has 18 amino acids. Germline V gene lookup returns CDR1 KGHSH and CDR2 LQKENI. CDR3 protein: CASSPGLAGARAYNEQFF. The CDR3 DNA reads as TGTGCCAGCTCACCGGGACTAGCGGGAGCAAGGGCCTACAATGAGCAGTTCTTC.

This sequence joins TRBV27 and TRBJ1-4; tentatively, D is TRBD1 (6 bases). The V and J ends lost 2 bases and 0 bases respectively, with 16 bases between them. The CDR3 extends over 18 amino acids. Germline loops: CDR1 MNHEY, CDR2 SMNVEV (reference sequence). The CDR3 reads CASSLNQYYRATNEKLFF. DNA for the CDR3: TGTGCCAGCAGTTTAAACCAATACTACAGGGCAACTAATGAAAAACTGTTTTTT.

The chain uses TRBV15 and TRBJ2-1, with D possibly TRBD2 on 5 matching bases. CDR3 length: 14 residues. Germline V gene data show CDR1 as LNHNV and CDR2 as YYDKDF (reference sequence). V lost 0 bases and J 4 bases, leaving 7 bases between the germline ends. Here the CDR3 reads CATSRDPGYNEQFF. In nucleotides, the CDR3 is TGTGCCACCAGCAGAGATCCGGGATACAATGAGCAGTTCTTC.

This clone is a singleton in its sample. One junction end does not reproduce the germline sequence, and a read error may be involved. The DNA for the CDR3 is TGTGCCAGCAGCTTAGGTCTTCGGGAAAACAGTCAGTACTTC. It translates to CASSLGLRENSQYF. The gene calls are TRBV13 and TRBJ2-4, with a tentative D call TRBD2 (5 bases). Germline CDR1 and CDR2: PRHDT and FYEKMQ (reference sequence). The CDR3 loop spans 14 amino acids.

The sample holds one count of this clone. J is TRBJ2-5 and V is TRBV5-1; 8 bases are a match to TRBD2. TRBJ2-7 matches the DNA end more closely, so the J call is doubtful. Germline V gives CDR1 SGHRS, CDR2 YFSETQ. This CDR3 is 15 amino acids long. The CDR3 protein is CASSSTAGASYEQYF. CDR3 nucleotide sequence: TGCGCCAGCAGCTCTACAGCGGGAGCGTCCTACGAGCAGTACTTC.

The CDR3, as DNA: TGTGCCAGCAGCTGGGGGGGGGCGAACTACGAGCAGTACTTC. Translated: CASSWGGANYEQYF. This chain joins TRBV2 and TRBJ2-7; TRBD2 is a possible D gene (7 bases). V lost 6 bases, J lost 3 bases, and 15 bases lay in between. Per the germline V gene, CDR1 is SNHLY and CDR2 is FYNNEI. The CDR3 is made up of 14 amino acids.

The rearrangement joins TRBV28 to TRBJ2-1; D call uncertain. CDR1 is MDHEN, CDR2 SYDVKM, per germline. CDR3 length: 15 amino acids. With 5 bases removed from V and 0 bases from J, the gap between germline ends came to 11 bases. CDR3 loop: CASSPLMSSYNEQFF. The CDR3 bases are TGTGCCAGCAGTCCGCTAATGAGCTCCTACAATGAGCAGTTCTTC. The full variable domain, rest sourced from reference TRBV28 and TRBJ2-1, is DVKVTQSSRYLVKRTGEKVFLECVQDMDHENMFWYRQDPGLGLRLIYFSYDVKMKEKGDIPEGYSVSREKKERFSLILESASTNQTSMYLCASSPLMSSYNEQFFGPGTRLTVL.

The chain carries TRBV27 and TRBJ1-4, with D possibly TRBD1 on 6 matching bases. V lost 6 bases, J lost 0 bases, and 8 bases lay in between. From germline, CDR1 is MNHEY and CDR2 SMNVEV (reference sequence). This CDR3 has 14 amino acids. The CDR3 bases are TGTGCCAGCAGGAGGGGGTCAACTAATGAAAAACTGTTTTTT. Protein product: CASRRGSTNEKLFF. The full variable domain, rest sourced from reference TRBV27 and TRBJ1-4, is EAQVTQNPRYLITVTGKKLTVTCSQNMNHEYMSWYRQDPGLGLRQIYYSMNVEVTDKGDVPEGYKVSRKEKRNFPLILESPSPNQTSLYFCASRRGSTNEKLFFGSGTQLSVL.